One sample yielded the 15 T cell receptor beta chains listed below, sequenced in a study of T-cell memory formation after mild COVID-19. TCRdb fed the 5' RACE reads into MiXCR, producing one record per CDR3 protein. The sample includes approximately 82,000 distinct CDR3 sequences, 10% to 15% of them seen just once. The sample was PBMCs or a T cell subset sorted from them (not recorded which). Source of these receptors: a man between 18 and 35 years old who had mild COVID-19 (a few samples of this study predate the infection). Cell type and time point are not known.

The chain couples TRBV18 to TRBJ2-5; D call uncertain. Germline loops: CDR1 KGHSH, CDR2 LQKENI. Trimming left V 3 bases short and J 1 base short, with 15 bases between. The CDR3 covers 16 residues. Here the CDR3 reads CASSPSSGRLQETQYF. The CDR3 DNA reads as TGTGCCAGCTCACCGAGTAGTGGCAGGCTCCAAGAGACCCAGTACTTC.

This chain uses TRBV7-2 with TRBJ2-1; unclear D gene. Trimming took off 5 bases at V and 6 bases at J, with 8 bases between the two ends. This CDR3 spans 12 amino acids. The germline CDR1 and CDR2 sequences are SGHTA and FQGNSA. The CDR3 sequence is CASSPAPNEQFF. The CDR3 DNA is TGTGCCAGCAGCCCAGCCCCCAATGAGCAGTTCTTC.

The rearrangement uses TRBV7-6 and TRBJ2-5; TRBD1 is a possible D gene (5 bases). V was cut by 1 base and J by 3 bases, with 18 bases left in between. This CDR3 has 17 residues. Germline CDR1 reads SGHVS; CDR2 reads FNYEAQ. CDR3 coding DNA: TGTGCCAGCAGCTTAGTCGCTCGCAGGGAAGGAGAAGAGACCCAGTACTTC. Amino acid sequence: CASSLVARREGEETQYF.

The genes are TRBV12-3 or TRBV12-4 and TRBJ2-1, with TRBD1 matching 10 bases. The CDR3 loop spans 14 amino acids. Unmatched junction bases numbered 6, after V lost 6 bases and J lost 7 bases. The CDR3 here is CASRPRDRGNEQFF. The CDR3 DNA reads TGTGCCAGCAGGCCCCGGGACAGGGGAAATGAGCAGTTCTTC.

The chain uses TRBV5-1 and TRBJ2-1, with 8 bases aligning to TRBD1. V lost 5 bases and J lost 7; bases outside the gene matches: 11. Germline CDR1 SGHRS, CDR2 YFSETQ. CDR3 size: 15 residues. CDR3 protein: CASRPTRGRMNEQFF. CDR3 sequence (DNA): TGCGCCAGCAGACCTACCAGGGGGCGCATGAATGAGCAGTTCTTC.

This clonotype was observed many times. The junction departs from germline at one end; a sequencing error may be responsible. The chain employs TRBV19 and TRBJ1-4; D is undetermined. The CDR3 spans 11 residues. Germline V gene data show CDR1 as LNHDA and CDR2 as SQIVND (reference sequence). The CDR3 spells CATGTYEKLFF. CDR3 DNA: TGTGCCACTGGAACTTATGAAAAACTGTTTTTT.

This clonotype has at least ten counts. CDR3 in amino acids: CASSQDRTGGFEQYF. The DNA of the CDR3 is TGCGCCAGCAGCCAAGATAGGACAGGGGGTTTCGAGCAGTACTTC. The gene calls are TRBV4-1 and TRBJ2-7; 10 bases line up with TRBD1. Germline V lookup: CDR1 MGHRA, CDR2 YSYEKL. The CDR3 is 15 residues long. Losses at the gene ends were 0 bases for V and 6 bases for J; bases not matched to a gene: 5.

CDR3 coding DNA: TGCGCCAGCAGCCAAGACTTTCTAGCCAAAAACATTCAGTACTTC. Translating it yields CASSQDFLAKNIQYF. J is TRBJ2-4 and V is TRBV4-1; no definite D call. CDR1 and CDR2 (germline): MGHRA, YSYEKL. Trimming took 0 bases from V and 0 from J, leaving 6 bases between them. This CDR3 is 15 amino acids long.

This clonotype was seen only a few times. The chain is built from TRBV20-1 and TRBJ1-2; D gene ambiguous. The CDR3 extends over 13 amino acids. From germline, CDR1 is DFQATT and CDR2 SNEGSKA (reference sequence). The V and J ends lost 1 base and 4 bases respectively, with 10 bases between them. The CDR3 spells CSARVTALYGYTF. For the CDR3, the DNA is TGCAGTGCTAGAGTTACAGCGCTCTATGGCTACACCTTC.

This chain connects TRBV7-9 to TRBJ2-4; D gene uncertain. The CDR3 contains 14 residues. CDR1 and CDR2 from the germline V gene are SEHNR and FQNEAQ (reference sequence). The germline V and J ends were trimmed by 5 bases and 6 bases, with 14 bases remaining between them. The DNA of the CDR3 is TGTGCCAGCAGCCCGCGTGGATCTACAAACATTCAGTACTTC. Translation: CASSPRGSTNIQYF.

This clonotype was recorded a few times. J is TRBJ1-2 and V is TRBV7-9; D is uncertain. Germline V gene data show CDR1 as SEHNR and CDR2 as FQNEAQ (reference sequence). V lost 4 bases and J lost 3, with 12 bases in between. CDR3 length: 14 amino acids. CDR3 region: CASSSPQNYYGYTF. DNA for the CDR3: TGTGCCAGCAGCTCCCCCCAGAACTACTATGGCTACACCTTC.

There are a few counts of this clonotype. The chain employs TRBV7-9 and TRBJ2-7, with D tentatively TRBD2 (7 bases). Germline CDR1 is SEHNR and CDR2 is FQNEAQ (reference sequence). The CDR3 sequence is 14 residues long. The germline V and J ends were trimmed by 4 bases and 5 bases, with 15 bases remaining between them. The CDR3 coding sequence is TGTGCCAGCAGCTCCCATTGGGGGGGCGACGAGCAGTACGTC. Amino acid sequence: CASSSHWGGDEQYV.

This clonotype was seen a handful of times. The gene calls are TRBV4-3 and TRBJ2-2; 10 bases map to TRBD1. The CDR3 runs to 17 residues. V trimming: 0 bases; J trimming: 4 bases; junction bases outside the gene matches: 5. CDR1 and CDR2 (germline): LGHNA, YSLEER. The CDR3 reads CASSQEDRTGGTGELFF. The CDR3 coding sequence is TGCGCCAGCAGCCAAGAAGATCGGACAGGGGGCACCGGGGAGCTGTTTTTT.

This clonotype was seen more than once but under ten times. The rearrangement joins TRBV7-9 to TRBJ2-3; TRBD2 aligns across 9 bases. V shed 6 bases and J 0 bases; nucleotides not matched to a gene: 4. Germline V CDR1 and CDR2: SEHNR, FQNEAQ (reference sequence). The CDR3 contains 15 residues. The CDR3 spells CASRKAGGSTDTQYF. CDR3 sequence (DNA): TGTGCCAGCAGAAAAGCGGGGGGAAGCACAGATACGCAGTATTTT.

This clonotype was detected many times. The rearrangement joins TRBV4-3 to TRBJ1-5; possibly TRBD1 for D (5 bases). Per the germline V gene, CDR1 is LGHNA and CDR2 is YSLEER. This CDR3 spans 13 amino acids. The V gene lost 2 bases and the J gene lost 10 bases, with 12 bases spanning the gap. This CDR3 reads CASSQLQGKPQHF. CDR3 coding DNA: TGCGCCAGCAGCCAATTGCAGGGTAAACCCCAGCATTTT.